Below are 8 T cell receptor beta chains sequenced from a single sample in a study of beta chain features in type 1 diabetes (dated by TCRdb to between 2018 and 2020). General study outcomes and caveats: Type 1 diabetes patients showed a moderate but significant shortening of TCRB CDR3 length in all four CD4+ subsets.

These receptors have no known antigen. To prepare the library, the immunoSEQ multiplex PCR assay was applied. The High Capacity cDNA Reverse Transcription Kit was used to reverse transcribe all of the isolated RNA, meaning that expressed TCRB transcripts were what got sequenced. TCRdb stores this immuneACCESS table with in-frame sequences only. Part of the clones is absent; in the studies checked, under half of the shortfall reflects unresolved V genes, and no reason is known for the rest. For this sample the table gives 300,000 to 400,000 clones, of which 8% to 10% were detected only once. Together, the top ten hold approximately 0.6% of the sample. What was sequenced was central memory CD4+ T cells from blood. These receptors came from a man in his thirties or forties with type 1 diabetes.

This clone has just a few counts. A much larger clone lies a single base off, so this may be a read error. The CDR3 sequence: CASSPGQGSSYEQYF. CDR3 bases: TGTGCCAGCAGCCCCGGACAGGGGAGCTCCTACGAGCAGTACTTC. The rearrangement uses TRBV4-2 and TRBJ2-7, with TRBD1 matching 9 bases. Trimming cost V 4 bases and J 0 bases; bases outside gene matches: 4. In germline, CDR1 is LGHNA, CDR2 YNFKEQ. This CDR3 is built from 15 residues.

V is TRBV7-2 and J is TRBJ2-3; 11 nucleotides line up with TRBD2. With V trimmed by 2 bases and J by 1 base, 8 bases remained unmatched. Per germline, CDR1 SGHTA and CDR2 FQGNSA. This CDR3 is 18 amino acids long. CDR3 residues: CASSLPRRLAGRTDTQYF. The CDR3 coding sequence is TGTGCCAGCAGCTTACCCCGCAGACTAGCGGGACGCACAGATACGCAGTATTTT.

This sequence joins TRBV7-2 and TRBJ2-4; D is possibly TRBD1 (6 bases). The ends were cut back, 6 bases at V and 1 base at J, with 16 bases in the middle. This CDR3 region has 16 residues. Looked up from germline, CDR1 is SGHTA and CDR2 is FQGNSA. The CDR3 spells CASRLQGRGAKNIQYF. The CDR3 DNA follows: TGTGCCAGCAGACTACAGGGAAGAGGTGCCAAAAACATTCAGTACTTC.

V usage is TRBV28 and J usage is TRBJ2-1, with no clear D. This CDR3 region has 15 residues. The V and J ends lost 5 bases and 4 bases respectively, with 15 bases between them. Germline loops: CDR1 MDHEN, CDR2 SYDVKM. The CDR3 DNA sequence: TGTGCCAGCAGTCCCCCCTTAACCATGTACAATGAGCAGTTCTTC. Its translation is CASSPPLTMYNEQFF.

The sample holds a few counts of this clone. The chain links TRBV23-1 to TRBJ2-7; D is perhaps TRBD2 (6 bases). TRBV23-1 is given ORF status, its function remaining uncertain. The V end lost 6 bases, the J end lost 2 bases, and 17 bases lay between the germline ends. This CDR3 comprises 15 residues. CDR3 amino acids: CASSQGASVPYEQYF. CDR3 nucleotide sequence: TGCGCCAGCAGCCAAGGGGCTAGCGTTCCCTACGAGCAGTACTTC.

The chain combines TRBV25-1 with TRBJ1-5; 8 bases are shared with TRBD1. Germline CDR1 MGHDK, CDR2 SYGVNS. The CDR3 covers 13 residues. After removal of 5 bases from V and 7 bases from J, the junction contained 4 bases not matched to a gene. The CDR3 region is CASSTTGDQPQHF. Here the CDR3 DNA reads TGTGCCAGCAGTACGACAGGGGACCAGCCCCAGCATTTT.

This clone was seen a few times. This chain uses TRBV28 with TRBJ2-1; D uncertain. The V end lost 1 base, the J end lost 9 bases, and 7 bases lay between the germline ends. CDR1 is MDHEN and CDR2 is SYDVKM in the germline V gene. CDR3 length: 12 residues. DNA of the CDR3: TGTGCCAGCAGTTTATTTAAGGGTGAGCAGTTCTTC. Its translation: CASSLFKGEQFF.

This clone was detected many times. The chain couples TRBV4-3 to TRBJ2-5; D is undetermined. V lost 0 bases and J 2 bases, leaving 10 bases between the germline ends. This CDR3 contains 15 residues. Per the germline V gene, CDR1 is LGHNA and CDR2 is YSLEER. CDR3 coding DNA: TGCGCCAGCAGCCAAGAGGTCAGGCCTCAAGAGACCCAGTACTTC. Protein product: CASSQEVRPQETQYF.